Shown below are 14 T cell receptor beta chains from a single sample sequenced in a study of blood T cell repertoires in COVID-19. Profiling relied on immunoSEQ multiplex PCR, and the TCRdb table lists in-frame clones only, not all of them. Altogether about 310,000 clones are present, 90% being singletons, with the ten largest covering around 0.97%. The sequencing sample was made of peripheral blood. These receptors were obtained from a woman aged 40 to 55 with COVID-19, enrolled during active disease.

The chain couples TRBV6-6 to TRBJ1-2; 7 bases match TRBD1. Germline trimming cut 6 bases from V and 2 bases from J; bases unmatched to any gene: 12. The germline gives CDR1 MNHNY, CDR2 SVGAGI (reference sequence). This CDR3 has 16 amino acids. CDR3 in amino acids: CASRITRDSTNYGYTF. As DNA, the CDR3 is TGTGCCAGCAGGATCACCCGGGACAGCACCAACTATGGCTACACCTTC.

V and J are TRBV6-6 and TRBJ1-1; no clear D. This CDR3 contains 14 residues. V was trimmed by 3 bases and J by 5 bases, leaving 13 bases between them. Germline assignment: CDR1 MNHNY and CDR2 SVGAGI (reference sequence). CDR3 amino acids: CASSYYGDGTEAFF. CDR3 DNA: TGTGCCAGCAGTTATTACGGGGATGGAACTGAAGCTTTCTTT.

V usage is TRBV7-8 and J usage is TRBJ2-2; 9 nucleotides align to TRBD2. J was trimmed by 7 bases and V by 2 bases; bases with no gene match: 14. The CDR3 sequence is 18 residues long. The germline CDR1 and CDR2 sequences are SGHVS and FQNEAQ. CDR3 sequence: CASSLIGGRALSGGELFF. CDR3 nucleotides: TGTGCCAGCAGCTTAATTGGCGGGAGGGCCTTGTCTGGCGGGGAGCTGTTTTTT.

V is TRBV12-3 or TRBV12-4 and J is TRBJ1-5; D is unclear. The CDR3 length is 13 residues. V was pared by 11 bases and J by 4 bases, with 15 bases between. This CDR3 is CASRAAGNQPQHF. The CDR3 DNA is TGTGCCTCTAGAGCAGCCGGTAATCAGCCCCAGCATTTT.

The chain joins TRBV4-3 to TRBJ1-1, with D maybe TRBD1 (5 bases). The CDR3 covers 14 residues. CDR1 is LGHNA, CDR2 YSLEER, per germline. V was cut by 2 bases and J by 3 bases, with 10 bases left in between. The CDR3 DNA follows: TGCGCCAGCAGCCAAAATCGGGGGGACACTGAAGCTTTCTTT. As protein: CASSQNRGDTEAFF.

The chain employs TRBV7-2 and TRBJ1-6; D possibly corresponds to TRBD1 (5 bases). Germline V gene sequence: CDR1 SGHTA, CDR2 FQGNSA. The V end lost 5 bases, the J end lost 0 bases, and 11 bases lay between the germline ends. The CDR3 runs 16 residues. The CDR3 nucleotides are TGTGCCAGCAGCGGCCGCGGGGGCTCCTATAATTCACCCCTCCACTTT. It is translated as CASSGRGGSYNSPLHF. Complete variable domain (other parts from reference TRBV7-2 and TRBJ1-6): GAGVSQSPSNKVTEKGKDVELRCDPISGHTALYWYRQSLGQGLEFLIYFQGNSAPDKSGLPSDRFSAERTGGSVSTLTIQRTQQEDSAVYLCASSGRGGSYNSPLHFGNGTRLTVT.

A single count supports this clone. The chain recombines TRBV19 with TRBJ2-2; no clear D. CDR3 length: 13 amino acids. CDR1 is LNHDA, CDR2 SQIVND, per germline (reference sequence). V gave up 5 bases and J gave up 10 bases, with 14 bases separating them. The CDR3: CASSLQNPLELFF. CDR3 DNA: TGTGCCAGTAGTCTCCAGAATCCATTGGAGCTGTTTTTT.

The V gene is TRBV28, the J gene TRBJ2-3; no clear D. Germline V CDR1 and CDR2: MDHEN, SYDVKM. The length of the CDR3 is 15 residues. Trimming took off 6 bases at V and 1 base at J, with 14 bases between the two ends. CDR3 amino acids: CASSPPGDRTDTQYF. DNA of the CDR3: TGTGCCAGCAGCCCCCCGGGTGATCGCACAGATACGCAGTATTTT.

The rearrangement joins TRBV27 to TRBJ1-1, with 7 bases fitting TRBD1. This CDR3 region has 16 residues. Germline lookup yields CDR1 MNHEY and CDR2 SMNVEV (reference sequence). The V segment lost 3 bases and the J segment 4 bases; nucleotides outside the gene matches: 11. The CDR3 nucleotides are TGTGCCAGCAGTTTCGGGCGCGCAGGGGGAGGCACTGAAGCTTTCTTT. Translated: CASSFGRAGGGTEAFF.

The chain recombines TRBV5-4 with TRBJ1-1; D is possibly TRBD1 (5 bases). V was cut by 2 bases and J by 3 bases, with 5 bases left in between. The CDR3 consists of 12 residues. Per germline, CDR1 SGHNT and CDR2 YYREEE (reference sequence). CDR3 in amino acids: CASSFRDTEAFF. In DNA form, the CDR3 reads TGTGCCAGCAGCTTCAGGGACACTGAAGCTTTCTTT.

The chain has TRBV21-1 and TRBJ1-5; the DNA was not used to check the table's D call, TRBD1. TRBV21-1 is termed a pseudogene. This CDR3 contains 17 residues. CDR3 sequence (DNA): TGTGCCAGCAGCAAAGAGAGACAGGGGGCCGGCAATCAGCCCCAGCATTTT. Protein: CASSKERQGAGNQPQHF.

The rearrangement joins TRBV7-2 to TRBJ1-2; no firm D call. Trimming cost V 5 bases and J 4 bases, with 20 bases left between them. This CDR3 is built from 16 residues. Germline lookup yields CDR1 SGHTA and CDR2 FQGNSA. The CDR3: CASSPLRLAEGYGYTF. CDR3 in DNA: TGTGCCAGCAGCCCCCTGAGGCTGGCGGAAGGCTATGGCTACACCTTC.

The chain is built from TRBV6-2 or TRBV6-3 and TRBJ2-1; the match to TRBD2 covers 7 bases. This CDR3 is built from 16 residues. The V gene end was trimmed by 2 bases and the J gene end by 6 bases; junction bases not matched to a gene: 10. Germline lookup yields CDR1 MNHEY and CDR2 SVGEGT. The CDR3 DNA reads TGTGCCAGCAGTTACCAGGGAGGGGCCAGTATCAATGAGCAGTTCTTC. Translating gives CASSYQGGASINEQFF.

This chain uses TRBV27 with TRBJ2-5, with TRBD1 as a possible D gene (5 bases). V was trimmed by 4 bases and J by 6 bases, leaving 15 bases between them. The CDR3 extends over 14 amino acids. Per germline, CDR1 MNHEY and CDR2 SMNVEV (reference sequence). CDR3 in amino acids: CASSWANKGQTQYF. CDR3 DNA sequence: TGTGCCAGCAGTTGGGCGAACAAGGGGCAGACCCAGTACTTC.